A single sample gave rise to the 27 T cell receptor beta chains below, sequenced in a study of Ad26.COV2.S vaccination and SARS-CoV-2 variants. Data came from immunoSEQ multiplex PCR; TCRdb stores just in-frame clones and leaves some out. Counted here are roughly 320,000 clones, around four fifths occurring once; the ten biggest clones make up about 2.1%. Treatment reported: 15 to 20 received Ad26.COV2.S at low or high dose, single or two shots; roughly five received placebo; per-sample allocation not given. Sample collection was performed on day 63 after the first vaccine or placebo injection. The sequencing here drew on peripheral blood, taken in a trial of Ad26.COV2.S vaccine versus placebo. The receptors were sampled from a person between 18 and 59 years old who received the Ad26.COV2.S COVID-19 vaccine or a placebo.

CDR3 in DNA: TGTGCCAGCAGTTTAACGTACCTGTCCACAGATACGCAGTATTTT. This encodes CASSLTYLSTDTQYF. The chain has TRBV27 and TRBJ2-3; the D is unclear. The V and J ends lost 2 bases and 2 bases respectively, with 11 bases between them. Germline CDR1 MNHEY, CDR2 SMNVEV (reference sequence). This CDR3 is built from 15 residues.

V is TRBV5-1 and J is TRBJ1-2; 8 bases match TRBD1. J gave up 6 bases and V 0 bases, and 4 bases lay outside the gene matches. Germline CDR1 is SGHRS and CDR2 is YFSETQ. The CDR3 is 14 residues long. The CDR3 protein is CASSLEQGGNGYTF. The CDR3 DNA is TGCGCCAGCAGCTTGGAACAGGGGGGAAATGGCTACACCTTC.

This chain uses TRBV14 with TRBJ1-6, with 7 bases identical to TRBD1. The CDR3 is 19 amino acids. Trimming took 1 base from V and 0 from J; bases not matched to a gene: 9. Germline-derived CDR1 and CDR2 are SGHDN and FVKESK. The CDR3 region is CASSQVGTEPSSYNSPLHF. CDR3 sequence (DNA): TGTGCCAGCAGCCAAGTGGGGACAGAACCCAGCTCCTATAATTCACCCCTCCACTTT.

The chain uses TRBV28 and TRBJ1-2; possible D gene TRBD1, 5 bases. Trimming pared 6 bases from V and 8 bases from J, leaving 25 bases between. Germline V gene data show CDR1 as MDHEN and CDR2 as SYDVKM. The length of the CDR3 is 16 residues. Here the CDR3 reads CASRLRWQGILWGYTF. CDR3 in DNA: TGTGCCAGCAGGTTACGGTGGCAGGGTATTCTATGGGGCTACACCTTC.

The J gene is TRBJ2-2, the V gene TRBV19; no clear D gene. Trimming removed 4 bases from V and 7 bases from J, with 10 bases in between. Germline V gene data show CDR1 as LNHDA and CDR2 as SQIVND (reference sequence). The CDR3 extends over 13 amino acids. CDR3 sequence reads: CASSTQMVGELFF. The DNA for the CDR3 is TGTGCCAGTAGTACCCAGATGGTCGGGGAGCTGTTTTTT.

This clone was counted a single time. The V and J genes are TRBV5-1 and TRBJ2-1; 9 nucleotides align to TRBD1. Germline loops: CDR1 SGHRS, CDR2 YFSETQ. Germline trimming cut 2 bases from V and 4 bases from J; bases unmatched to any gene: 7. This CDR3 region has 16 residues. The CDR3 loop reads CASSLEGTGSYNEQFF. DNA for the CDR3: TGCGCCAGCAGCTTAGAGGGGACAGGGTCATACAATGAGCAGTTCTTC.

This clone was seen just once. The chain combines TRBV7-6 with TRBJ2-5; D possibly corresponds to TRBD2 (6 bases). Trimming removed 4 bases from V and 1 base from J, with 19 bases in between. The CDR3 loop spans 17 amino acids. Germline lookup yields CDR1 SGHVS and CDR2 FNYEAQ. CDR3 DNA sequence: TGTGCCAGCAGCTGGGTTGGGCGGGGAACCTCCCAAGAGACCCAGTACTTC. Translation: CASSWVGRGTSQETQYF.

The chain is built from TRBV6-5 and TRBJ2-1, with TRBD2 as a possible D gene (6 bases). The germline V and J ends were trimmed by 2 bases and 0 bases, with 8 bases remaining between them. CDR1 is MNHEY and CDR2 is SVGAGI in the germline V gene. The CDR3 totals 15 residues. The CDR3 reads CASSYRGASYNEQFF. The CDR3 DNA follows: TGTGCCAGCAGTTACCGCGGGGCCTCCTACAATGAGCAGTTCTTC.

J is TRBJ1-2 and V is TRBV18, with D maybe TRBD1 (6 bases). The CDR3 has 13 residues. Deletions cut 3 bases from V and 4 bases from J, with 9 bases between. The germline CDR1 and CDR2 sequences are KGHSH and LQKENI. The CDR3: CASSPRGGYGYTF. The CDR3 coding sequence is TGTGCCAGCTCACCGCGAGGGGGCTATGGCTACACCTTC. The full variable domain, its missing parts supplied by reference TRBV18 and TRBJ1-2, is NAGVMQNPRHLVRRRGQEARLRCSPMKGHSHVYWYRQLPEEGLKFMVYLQKENIIDESGMPKERFSAEFPKEGPSILRIQQVVRGDSAAYFCASSPRGGYGYTFGSGTRLTVV.

The V gene is TRBV7-9, the J gene TRBJ1-1; D not resolved. The ends were cut back, 5 bases at V and 4 bases at J, with 20 bases in the middle. CDR3 length: 16 amino acids. Germline values: CDR1 SEHNR, CDR2 FQNEAQ (reference sequence). CDR3 in DNA: TGTGCCAGCAGCGGCGTGTTTGGGTCTAGGGCCACTGAAGCTTTCTTT. Translating gives CASSGVFGSRATEAFF. The full variable domain, its missing parts supplied by reference TRBV7-9 and TRBJ1-1, is DTGVSQNPRHKITKRGQNVTFRCDPISEHNRLYWYRQTLGQGPEFLTYFQNEAQLEKSRLLSDRFSAERPKGSFSTLEIQRTEQGDSAMYLCASSGVFGSRATEAFFGQGTRLTVV.

The chain recombines TRBV5-6 with TRBJ2-5, with 9 nucleotides matching TRBD1. Losses at the gene ends were 4 bases for V and 7 bases for J; bases not matched to a gene: 5. Germline V gene sequence: CDR1 SGHDT, CDR2 YYEEEE. There are 13 residues in the CDR3. In DNA form, the CDR3 reads TGTGCCAGCAGCAGACAGGGACAGGGGACCCAGTACTTC. It encodes CASSRQGQGTQYF.

The chain uses TRBV4-1 and TRBJ2-7; 11 nucleotides line up with TRBD2. The CDR3 runs to 14 residues. V lost 1 base, J lost 4 bases, and 0 bases stayed unmatched. Germline CDR1 is MGHRA and CDR2 is YSYEKL. This CDR3 is CASSQVAGGYEQYF. The CDR3 region has the DNA TGCGCCAGCAGCCAAGTAGCGGGGGGGTACGAGCAGTACTTC.

Details on this clone: The junction and the germline gene differ at one end; a read error may be behind it. The rearrangement links TRBV5-1 to TRBJ2-3; TRBD2 aligns across 8 bases. The CDR3 loop spans 12 amino acids. Per germline, CDR1 SGHRS and CDR2 YFSETQ. The DNA of the CDR3 is TGCGCCAGCAGCCAGGGACTAGATAGGCAGTATTTT. Translating it yields CASSQGLDRQYF.

The chain combines TRBV12-5 with TRBJ1-2; no clear D gene. Per germline, CDR1 LGHNT and CDR2 FRNRAP. The CDR3 runs 13 residues. The ends were cut back, 5 bases at V and 6 bases at J, with 13 bases in the middle. The CDR3: CASGAIRGDGYTF. The CDR3, as DNA: TGTGCTAGTGGTGCGATACGTGGGGATGGCTACACCTTC.

J is TRBJ2-2 and V is TRBV5-1, with D hard to call. Germline V gives CDR1 SGHRS, CDR2 YFSETQ. V was pared by 7 bases and J by 5 bases, with 9 bases between. The CDR3 loop spans 12 amino acids. CDR3 region: CASGVQTGELFF. The CDR3 bases are TGCGCCAGCGGGGTTCAGACCGGGGAGCTGTTTTTT.

The V and J genes are TRBV7-9 and TRBJ2-1; 7 bases fit TRBD2. This CDR3 spans 11 amino acids. Germline V lookup: CDR1 SEHNR, CDR2 FQNEAQ (reference sequence). Germline trimming cut 1 base from V and 15 bases from J; bases unmatched to any gene: 3. The DNA for the CDR3 is TGTGCCAGCAGCTTAGGCGGGAGTGGGTTCTTC. Amino acid sequence: CASSLGGSGFF.

The chain uses TRBV2 and TRBJ2-5; TRBD2 might be the D (6 bases). The CDR3 is 15 residues long. Germline V gene lookup returns CDR1 SNHLY and CDR2 FYNNEI. V was clipped by 1 base and J by 4 bases, with 13 bases between them. The CDR3 DNA is TGTGCCAGCAGTGAAGATTTGCGGGGACGAGAGACCCAGTACTTC. Protein sequence: CASSEDLRGRETQYF.

This rearrangement joins TRBV7-6 to TRBJ2-7, with D perhaps TRBD1 or TRBD2 (5 bases each). Per the germline V gene, CDR1 is SGHVS and CDR2 is FNYEAQ. Trimming left V 3 bases short and J 2 bases short, with 8 bases between. CDR3 size: 13 residues. CDR3 amino acids: CASSFGAAYEQYF. CDR3 DNA sequence: TGTGCCAGCAGCTTCGGGGCAGCCTACGAGCAGTACTTC.

The chain recombines TRBV19 with TRBJ1-5; D is perhaps TRBD1 (5 bases). V shed 2 bases and J shed 6 bases, with 11 bases lying between them. Germline CDR1 and CDR2: LNHDA and SQIVND (reference sequence). This CDR3 is built from 14 residues. The CDR3 nucleotides are TGTGCCAGTAGTATAAGGGCAGGGCCTCAGCCCCAGCATTTT. Its translation: CASSIRAGPQPQHF.

The chain recombines TRBV20-1 with TRBJ1-2; 7 bases align to TRBD1. This CDR3 spans 11 amino acids. Germline CDR1 reads DFQATT; CDR2 reads SNEGSKA (reference sequence). With V trimmed by 5 bases and J by 8 bases, 5 bases remained unmatched. CDR3 sequence reads: CSADREFGYTF. In DNA, the CDR3 is TGCAGTGCTGACAGGGAGTTCGGCTACACCTTC.

This clone has a single count. The chain recombines TRBV3-1 (or the pseudogene TRBV3-2) with TRBJ1-2; no firm D call. Germline V lookup: CDR1 LGHDT, CDR2 YNNKEL (reference sequence). The CDR3 spans 12 residues. V lost 5 bases and J 13 bases, leaving 17 bases between the germline ends. CDR3 sequence reads: CASSSNWAGTTF. DNA for the CDR3: TGTGCCAGCAGCTCAAACTGGGCAGGTACCACCTTC.

The chain carries TRBV20-1 and TRBJ2-1; 14 nucleotides line up with TRBD2. Per germline, CDR1 DFQATT and CDR2 SNEGSKA (reference sequence). J was trimmed by 4 bases and V by 3 bases; bases with no gene match: 2. The CDR3 is 15 residues long. CDR3 DNA: TGCAGTGCTAGTGGACTAGCGGGGGGTTACAATGAGCAGTTCTTC. Its translation: CSASGLAGGYNEQFF.

This chain joins TRBV5-4 and TRBJ1-1; 8 nucleotides match TRBD1. V shed 4 bases, J shed 1 base, and the junction held 6 bases outside the gene matches. CDR1 is SGHNT and CDR2 is YYREEE in the germline V gene (reference sequence). This CDR3 region has 15 residues. The CDR3: CASSPNGQGNTEAFF. The DNA of the CDR3 is TGTGCCAGCAGCCCAAACGGACAGGGGAACACTGAAGCTTTCTTT.

A single count supports this clone. The V call is TRBV15, the J call TRBJ2-3, with 8 bases identical to TRBD1. V lost 4 bases to trimming and J lost 2 bases; unmatched junction nucleotides: 14. The CDR3 spans 18 residues. Germline V gives CDR1 LNHNV, CDR2 YYDKDF (reference sequence). The CDR3 spells CATSIGTGASIFTDTQYF. The CDR3 DNA follows: TGTGCCACCAGCATCGGGACAGGAGCCTCCATATTCACAGATACGCAGTATTTT. The whole variable domain, filled in from reference TRBV15 and TRBJ2-3, reads DAMVIQNPRYQVTQFGKPVTLSCSQTLNHNVMYWYQQKSSQAPKLLFHYYDKDFNNEADTPDNFQSRRPNTSFCFLDIRSPGLGDTAMYLCATSIGTGASIFTDTQYFGPGTRLTVL.

This rearrangement joins TRBV7-3 to TRBJ2-1; 14 bases map to TRBD2. Per the germline V gene, CDR1 is SGHTA and CDR2 is FQGTGA. CDR3 length equals 19 residues. Unmatched junction bases numbered 14, after V lost 5 bases and J lost 5 bases. The CDR3 is CASSETAGTSGRLNNEQFF. The CDR3 DNA reads TGTGCCAGCAGCGAGACTGCCGGGACTAGCGGGAGACTAAACAATGAGCAGTTCTTC.

The CDR3 sequence: CASSQVGKTQYF. In DNA form, the CDR3 reads TGTGCCAGCAGCCAAGTTGGCAAGACCCAGTACTTC. The rearrangement uses TRBV14 and TRBJ2-5; no clear D gene. The CDR3 contains 12 residues. V lost 1 base, J lost 6 bases, and 6 bases lay in between. CDR1 is SGHDN, CDR2 FVKESK, per germline.

The genes are TRBV12-3 or TRBV12-4 and TRBJ1-2, with 9 bases that match TRBD1. This CDR3 contains 13 residues. V lost 5 bases and J lost 8; bases outside the gene matches: 6. The DNA for the CDR3 is TGTGCCAGCAGTCCACAGGGGGCGGGGGGCTACACCTTC. It encodes CASSPQGAGGYTF.